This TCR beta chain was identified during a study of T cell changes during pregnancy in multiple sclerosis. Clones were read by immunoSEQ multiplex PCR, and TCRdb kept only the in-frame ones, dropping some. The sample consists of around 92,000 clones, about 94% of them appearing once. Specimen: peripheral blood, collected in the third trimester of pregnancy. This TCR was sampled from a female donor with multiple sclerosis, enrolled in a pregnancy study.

The CDR3 reads CASSIGLAINEQFF. CDR3 in DNA: TGTGCCAGTAGTATCGGACTAGCGATCAATGAGCAGTTCTTC. The genes are TRBV19 and TRBJ2-1, with TRBD2 matching 9 bases. The CDR3 is made up of 14 amino acids. In germline, CDR1 is LNHDA, CDR2 SQIVND (reference sequence). J was trimmed by 6 bases and V by 3 bases; bases with no gene match: 3.